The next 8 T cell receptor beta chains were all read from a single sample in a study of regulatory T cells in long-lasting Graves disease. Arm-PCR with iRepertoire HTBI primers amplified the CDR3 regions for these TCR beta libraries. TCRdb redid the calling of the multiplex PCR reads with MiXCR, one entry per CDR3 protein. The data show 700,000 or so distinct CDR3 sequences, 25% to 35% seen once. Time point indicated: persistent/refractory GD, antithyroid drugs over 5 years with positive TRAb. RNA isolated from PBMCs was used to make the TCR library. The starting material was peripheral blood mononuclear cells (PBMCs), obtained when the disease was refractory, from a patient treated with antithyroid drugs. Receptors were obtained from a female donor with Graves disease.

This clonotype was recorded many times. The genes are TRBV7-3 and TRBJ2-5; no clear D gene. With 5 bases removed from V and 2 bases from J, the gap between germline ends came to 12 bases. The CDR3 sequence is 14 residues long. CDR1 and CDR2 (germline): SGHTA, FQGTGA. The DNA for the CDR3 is TGTGCCAGCAGCCGAGCCCCGGATCAAGAGACCCAGTACTTC. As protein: CASSRAPDQETQYF.

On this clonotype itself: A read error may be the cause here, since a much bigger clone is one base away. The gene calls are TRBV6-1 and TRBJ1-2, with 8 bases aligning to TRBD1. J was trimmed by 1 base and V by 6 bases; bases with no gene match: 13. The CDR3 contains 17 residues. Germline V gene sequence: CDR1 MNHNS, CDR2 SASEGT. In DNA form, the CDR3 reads TGTGCCAGCAGGGACCGGGACAGGTTCGCTATTAACTATGGCTACACCTTC. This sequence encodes CASRDRDRFAINYGYTF.

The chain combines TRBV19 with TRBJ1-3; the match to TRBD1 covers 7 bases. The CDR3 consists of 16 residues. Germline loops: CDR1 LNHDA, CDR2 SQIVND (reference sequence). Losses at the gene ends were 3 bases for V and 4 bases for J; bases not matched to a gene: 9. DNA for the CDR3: TGTGCCAGTAGTATTCCCGCACAGGGGACGGGAAACACCATATATTTT. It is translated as CASSIPAQGTGNTIYF.

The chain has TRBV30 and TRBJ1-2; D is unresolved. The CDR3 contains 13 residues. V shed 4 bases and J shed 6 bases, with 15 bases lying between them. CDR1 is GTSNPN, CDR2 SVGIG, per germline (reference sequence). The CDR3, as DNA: TGTGCCTGGACCATTGGGGTCGGGGATGGCTACACCTTC. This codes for CAWTIGVGDGYTF.

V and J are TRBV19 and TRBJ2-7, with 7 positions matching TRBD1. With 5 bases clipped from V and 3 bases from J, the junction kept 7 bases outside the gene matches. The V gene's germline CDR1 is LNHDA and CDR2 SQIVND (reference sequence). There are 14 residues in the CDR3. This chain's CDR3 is CASSALGGGYEQYF. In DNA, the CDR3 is TGTGCCAGTAGTGCACTAGGGGGCGGCTACGAGCAGTACTTC. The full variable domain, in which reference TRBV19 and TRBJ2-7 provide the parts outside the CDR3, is DGGITQSPKYLFRKEGQNVTLSCEQNLNHDAMYWYRQDPGQGLRLIYYSQIVNDFQKGDIAEGYSVSREKKESFPLTVTSAQKNPTAFYLCASSALGGGYEQYFGPGTRLTVT.

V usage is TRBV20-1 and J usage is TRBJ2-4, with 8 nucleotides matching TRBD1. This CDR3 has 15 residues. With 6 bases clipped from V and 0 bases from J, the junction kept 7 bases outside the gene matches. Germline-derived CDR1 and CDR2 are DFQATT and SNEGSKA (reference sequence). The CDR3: CSATTGGLAKNIQYF. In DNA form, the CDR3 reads TGCAGTGCGACCACAGGGGGTCTAGCCAAAAACATTCAGTACTTC.

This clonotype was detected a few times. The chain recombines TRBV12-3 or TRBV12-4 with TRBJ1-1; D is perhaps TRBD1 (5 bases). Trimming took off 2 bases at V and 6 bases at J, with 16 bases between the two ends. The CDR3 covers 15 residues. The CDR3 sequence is CASSLSIRVRAEAFF. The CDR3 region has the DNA TGTGCCAGCAGTTTATCGATCAGGGTACGCGCTGAAGCTTTCTTT.

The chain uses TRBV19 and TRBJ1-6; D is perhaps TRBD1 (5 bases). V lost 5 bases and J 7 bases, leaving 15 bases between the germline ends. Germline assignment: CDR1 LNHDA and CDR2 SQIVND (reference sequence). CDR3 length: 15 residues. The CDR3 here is CASSAGDRLNSPLHF. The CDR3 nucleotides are TGTGCCAGTAGTGCGGGCGACAGACTCAATTCACCCCTCCACTTT.